This T cell receptor (beta chain) emerged from a study of radiotherapy plus CTLA-4 blockade in lung cancer. Study-wide background: With around 30% of patients having disease control, objective responses were seen in roughly 18%. Study-level findings and limits: Early blood T cell clone changes and increased post-radiation serum interferon-beta were reportedly the strongest response predictors. The study found tumor-derived TCR clones expanded in blood after radiotherapy plus ipilimumab.

Repertoires were generated with immunoSEQ multiplex PCR, while TCRdb's copy carries only in-frame clones and drops some. The table records about 94,000 clones, roughly 80% of them present only once. The CDR3 spans 13 residues. Deletions cut 2 bases from V and 5 bases from J, with 10 bases between. From germline, CDR1 is MDHEN and CDR2 SYDVKM. Focal radiation plus CTLA-4 blockade with ipilimumab was given to patients with chemo-refractory metastatic non-small-cell lung cancer. As to this clone: Its antigen is unknown.

The chain employs TRBV28 and TRBJ2-7; the D is unclear. This material consisted of peripheral blood, taken from a patient treated with radiotherapy plus ipilimumab. The receptor was derived from a human donor with non-small cell lung cancer that progressed on radiotherapy plus ipilimumab. This CDR3 is CASSLRVSNEQYV. The CDR3 bases are TGTGCCAGCAGTTTACGCGTTAGTAACGAGCAGTACGTC.